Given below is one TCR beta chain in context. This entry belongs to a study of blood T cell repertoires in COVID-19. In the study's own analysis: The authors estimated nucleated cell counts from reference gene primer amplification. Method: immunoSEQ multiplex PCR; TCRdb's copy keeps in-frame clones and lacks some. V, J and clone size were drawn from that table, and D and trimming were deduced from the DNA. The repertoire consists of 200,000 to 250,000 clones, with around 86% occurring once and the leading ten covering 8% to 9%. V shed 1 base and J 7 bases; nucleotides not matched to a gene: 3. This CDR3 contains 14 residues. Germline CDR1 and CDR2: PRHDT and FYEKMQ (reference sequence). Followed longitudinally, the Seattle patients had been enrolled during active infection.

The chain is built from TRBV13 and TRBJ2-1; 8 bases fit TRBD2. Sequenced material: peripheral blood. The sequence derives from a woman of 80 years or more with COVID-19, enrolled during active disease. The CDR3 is CASSLAGGRNEQFF. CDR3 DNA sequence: TGTGCCAGCAGCTTAGCGGGGGGGCGGAATGAGCAGTTCTTC.